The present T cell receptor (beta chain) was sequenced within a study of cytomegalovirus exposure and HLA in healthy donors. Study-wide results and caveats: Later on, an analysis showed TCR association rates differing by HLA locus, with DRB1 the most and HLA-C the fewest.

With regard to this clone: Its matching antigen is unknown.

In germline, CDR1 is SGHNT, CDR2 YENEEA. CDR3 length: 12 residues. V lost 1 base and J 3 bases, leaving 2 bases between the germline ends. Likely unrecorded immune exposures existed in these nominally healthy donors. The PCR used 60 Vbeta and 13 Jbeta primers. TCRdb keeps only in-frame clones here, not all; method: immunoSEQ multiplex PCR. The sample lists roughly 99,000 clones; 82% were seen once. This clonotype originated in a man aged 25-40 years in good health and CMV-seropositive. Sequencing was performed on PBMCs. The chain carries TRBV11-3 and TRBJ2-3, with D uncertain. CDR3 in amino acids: CASSLATDTQYF. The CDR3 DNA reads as TGTGCCAGCAGCTTAGCGACAGATACGCAGTATTTT.